This TCR beta chain was recovered during a study of T cells in Graves' hyperthyroidism and ophthalmopathy. Trimming removed 1 base at V and 3 bases at J, with 11 bases between. The V gene's germline CDR1 is LGHDT and CDR2 YNNKEL (reference sequence). The CDR3 is made up of 15 amino acids. Ten or more counts support this clonotype. The source material, RNA transcripts, was used to amplify TCR beta CDR3 regions. A first-round RT-PCR of the TCR CDR3 used the HTBI primer set. Via MiXCR, TCRdb re-called the multiplex PCR reads, giving one row per CDR3 protein. The sample has fewer than 700,000 distinct CDR3 sequences; roughly 17% are singletons.

This TCR was sampled from a woman aged 30 to 39 with Graves' hyperthyroidism. What was sequenced was blood. The chain couples TRBV3-1 to TRBJ2-3; D is possibly TRBD1 or TRBD2 (5 bases each). CDR3 nucleotides: TGTGCCAGCAGCCAAGTGAACAGGAGGACAGATACGCAGTATTTT. The encoded protein is CASSQVNRRTDTQYF.